Following are 23 T cell receptor beta chains from one sample sequenced in a study of blood T cells in healthy people across ages. Primers used in a second PCR of about 6 to 12 cycles were a sample-barcoded 5' primer and a J-beta primer mix. TCRdb called the 5' RACE reads again in MiXCR, with one record for every CDR3 protein. The sample yields about 2 million distinct CDR3 sequences, around 48% seen once. The material sequenced was blood. Source of these receptors: a woman between 40 and 50 years old in good health.

The rearrangement uses TRBV7-9 and TRBJ2-3; D uncertain. The CDR3 has 14 residues. Trimming removed 2 bases from V and 1 base from J, with 7 bases in between. Germline V gene sequence: CDR1 SEHNR, CDR2 FQNEAQ (reference sequence). CDR3 region: CASSLLCCTDTQYF. For the CDR3, the DNA is TGTGCCAGCAGCTTACTCTGTTGCACAGATACGCAGTATTTT.

This chain connects TRBV10-3 to TRBJ2-7, with a tentative D call TRBD1 (5 bases). Germline CDR1 and CDR2: ENHRY and SYGVKD. The CDR3 extends over 14 amino acids. V lost 3 bases to trimming and J lost 7 bases, with 16 bases between them. CDR3 sequence (DNA): TGTGCCATCAGTGAAGCAGGGCGGTTGGGGGAGCAGTACTTC. This sequence encodes CAISEAGRLGEQYF.

In its sample, this clonotype was seen a few times. This chain joins TRBV5-1 and TRBJ1-2; D gene unclear. This CDR3 has 15 residues. Per the germline V gene, CDR1 is SGHRS and CDR2 is YFSETQ. V was pared by 1 base and J by 6 bases, with 16 bases between. The CDR3 loop is CASSLNQATFHGYTF. Written as DNA, the CDR3 is TGCGCCAGCAGCTTGAATCAGGCTACGTTCCATGGCTACACCTTC.

The CDR3: CSALLAGDPYNEQFF. The CDR3 DNA sequence: TGCAGTGCTCTATTAGCGGGGGATCCCTACAATGAGCAGTTCTTC. The chain couples TRBV20-1 to TRBJ2-1; 9 positions match TRBD2. Per germline, CDR1 DFQATT and CDR2 SNEGSKA (reference sequence). The CDR3 contains 15 residues. Losses at the gene ends were 5 bases for V and 2 bases for J; bases not matched to a gene: 7.

The rearrangement joins TRBV7-9 to TRBJ2-3; possibly TRBD2 for D (6 bases). There are 18 residues in the CDR3. With 5 bases removed from V and 0 bases from J, the gap between germline ends came to 21 bases. Germline CDR1 is SEHNR and CDR2 is FQNEAQ (reference sequence). In nucleotides, the CDR3 is TGTGCCAGCAGCCCGTTCCGGCGGGGTGACTCTAGCACAGATACGCAGTATTTT. It encodes CASSPFRRGDSSTDTQYF. Combining the CDR3 with reference TRBV7-9 and TRBJ2-3 gives the whole variable domain DTGVSQNPRHKITKRGQNVTFRCDPISEHNRLYWYRQTLGQGPEFLTYFQNEAQLEKSRLLSDRFSAERPKGSFSTLEIQRTEQGDSAMYLCASSPFRRGDSSTDTQYFGPGTRLTVL.

The chain employs TRBV7-3 and TRBJ2-1; TRBD2 matches 9 bases. CDR3 length equals 16 residues. CDR1 and CDR2 (germline): SGHTA, FQGTGA. J gave up 0 bases and V 5 bases, and 5 bases lay outside the gene matches. The CDR3 sequence is CASSERGGVSYNEQFF. The CDR3 coding sequence is TGTGCCAGCAGCGAACGCGGGGGGGTCTCCTACAATGAGCAGTTCTTC. Together with reference TRBV7-3 and TRBJ2-1, the CDR3 gives the full variable domain: GAGVSQTPSNKVTEKGKYVELRCDPISGHTALYWYRQSLGQGPEFLIYFQGTGAADDSGLPNDRFFAVRPEGSVSTLKIQRTERGDSAVYLCASSERGGVSYNEQFFGPGTRLTVL.

The rearrangement joins TRBV29-1 to TRBJ1-5; D is perhaps TRBD1 (5 bases). Trimming pared 8 bases from V and 1 base from J, leaving 18 bases between. CDR3 length: 15 residues. Germline-derived CDR1 and CDR2 are SQVTM and ANQGSEA. The CDR3 nucleotides read TGCAGCCCGGCGACCCCAGGGTTGAGCAATCAGCCCCAGCATTTT. It encodes CSPATPGLSNQPQHF. Full variable domain (rest looked up from reference TRBV29-1 and TRBJ1-5): SAVISQKPSRDICQRGTSLTIQCQVDSQVTMMFWYRQQPGQSLTLIATANQGSEATYESGFVIDKFPISRPNLTFSTLTVSNMSPEDSSIYLCSPATPGLSNQPQHFGDGTRLSIL.

The V and J genes are TRBV1 and TRBJ2-7; the D call TRBD2 from the table was never checked on the DNA. TRBV1 is a listed pseudogene. CDR3 length equals 17 residues. CDR3: CTSSPRWPLAGLYEQYF. CDR3 nucleotides: TGCACCAGCAGCCCTCGTTGGCCCTTAGCGGGTCTCTACGAGCAGTACTTC.

This chain uses TRBV2 with TRBJ2-1; D perhaps matches TRBD1 (6 bases). The J call is doubtful: the DNA matches TRBJ2-7 better. Germline V gives CDR1 SNHLY, CDR2 FYNNEI. The CDR3 is 12 residues long. Written as DNA, the CDR3 is TGTGCCAGTGCGCTGGACAGCAATGAGCAGTACTTC. It encodes CASALDSNEQYF.

This clonotype occurred a few times. J is TRBJ2-3 and V is TRBV20-1; D possibly corresponds to TRBD1 (5 bases). CDR3 length equals 14 residues. Trimming left V 0 bases short and J 2 bases short, with 9 bases between. Germline lookup yields CDR1 DFQATT and CDR2 SNEGSKA (reference sequence). CDR3 loop: CSARDRGITDTQYF. CDR3 DNA: TGCAGTGCTAGAGATAGGGGTATCACAGATACGCAGTATTTT.

The chain uses TRBV28 and TRBJ1-2; D possibly corresponds to TRBD1 (5 bases). CDR1 and CDR2 from the germline V gene are MDHEN and SYDVKM. V was clipped by 3 bases and J by 3 bases, with 17 bases between them. The CDR3 length is 16 residues. The CDR3 is CASSFTGTSLHYGYTF. The CDR3 nucleotides read TGTGCCAGCAGTTTCACCGGGACCTCGTTACACTATGGCTACACCTTC.

The chain links TRBV15 to TRBJ2-1; the match to TRBD2 covers 8 bases. The CDR3 is made up of 15 amino acids. The ends lost 6 bases at V and 0 bases at J; junction bases unmatched: 4. The germline gives CDR1 LNHNV, CDR2 YYDKDF (reference sequence). The CDR3 DNA follows: TGTGCCACCAGACCTGGGACTAGCTCCTACAATGAGCAGTTCTTC. Translation: CATRPGTSSYNEQFF. The full variable domain, its missing parts supplied by reference TRBV15 and TRBJ2-1, is DAMVIQNPRYQVTQFGKPVTLSCSQTLNHNVMYWYQQKSSQAPKLLFHYYDKDFNNEADTPDNFQSRRPNTSFCFLDIRSPGLGDTAMYLCATRPGTSSYNEQFFGPGTRLTVL.

This chain joins TRBV27 and TRBJ2-7; 9 nucleotides agree with TRBD1. The germline V gene encodes CDR1 MNHEY and CDR2 SMNVEV (reference sequence). The CDR3 has 13 amino acids. V lost 10 bases and J lost 3; bases outside the gene matches: 7. The CDR3 sequence: CATSGTGFYEQYF. As DNA, the CDR3 is TGTGCCACCTCCGGGACAGGGTTCTACGAGCAGTACTTC.

This clonotype appeared a few times. In DNA form, the CDR3 reads TGTGCCAGCAGTTACATCAGCGGGGGAGCCTACAATGAGCAGTTCTTC. Amino acids: CASSYISGGAYNEQFF. The chain has TRBV6-2 or TRBV6-3 and TRBJ2-1, with TRBD2 matching over 8 bases. From germline, CDR1 is MNHEY and CDR2 SVGEGT. CDR3 length: 16 amino acids. The V and J ends lost 2 bases and 2 bases, in that order; junction bases with no gene match: 5.

V and J are TRBV24-1 and TRBJ2-4, with 7 positions matching TRBD1. With the DNA end fitting TRBJ2-7 better, the J assignment may be wrong. The CDR3 loop spans 14 amino acids. Per the germline V gene, CDR1 is KGHDR and CDR2 is SFDVKD. DNA of the CDR3: TGTGCCACCAGTGAAACAGGGGTCGCCTACGAGCAGTACTTC. Residues: CATSETGVAYEQYF.

This clonotype was detected only once. This chain uses TRBV2 with TRBJ2-7, with TRBD2 identical over 11 bases. Germline CDR1 and CDR2: SNHLY and FYNNEI. With V trimmed by 9 bases and J by 5 bases, 3 bases remained unmatched. The CDR3 runs to 12 residues. CDR3 coding DNA: TGTGCCAGTTTACTAGCGGGGGACGAGCAGTACTTC. Protein sequence: CASLLAGDEQYF.

The chain combines TRBV27 with TRBJ1-6, with D unresolved. The length of the CDR3 is 15 residues. V shed 5 bases and J shed 4 bases, with 12 bases lying between them. CDR1 is MNHEY and CDR2 is SMNVEV in the germline V gene (reference sequence). The DNA for the CDR3 is TGTGCCAGCAGTCCGATCACAGATTATAATTCACCCCTCCACTTT. Translating gives CASSPITDYNSPLHF.

This chain joins TRBV21-1 and TRBJ2-1; the table names TRBD2, a call not compared with the DNA. TRBV21-1 is reported as a pseudogene. The CDR3 totals 14 residues. CDR3 DNA sequence: TGTGCCAGCAGCAAATCTAGCGGGGACAATGAGCAGTTCTTC. It yields the protein CASSKSSGDNEQFF.

This clonotype was counted between two and nine times. V is TRBV9 and J is TRBJ2-3, with 7 bases aligning to TRBD2. With 3 bases clipped from V and 0 bases from J, the junction kept 1 base outside the gene matches. CDR1 is SGDLS and CDR2 is YYNGEE in the germline V gene. The CDR3 runs 14 residues. CDR3 coding DNA: TGTGCCAGCAGCGCTAGCGGTAGCACAGATACGCAGTATTTT. It specifies CASSASGSTDTQYF.

This clonotype was seen just once. J is TRBJ1-2 and V is TRBV28, with D perhaps matching TRBD1 (5 bases). Germline values: CDR1 MDHEN, CDR2 SYDVKM. V gave up 10 bases and J gave up 2 bases, with 17 bases separating them. This CDR3 region has 14 residues. CDR3 loop: CAIQPDIQNYGYTF. CDR3 nucleotide sequence: TGTGCCATTCAACCGGACATTCAAAACTATGGCTACACCTTC.

This clonotype was seen just once. The CDR3 loop reads CATSDPAGSTDTQYF. The CDR3, as DNA: TGTGCCACCAGTGATCCAGCGGGGAGCACAGATACGCAGTATTTT. This rearrangement joins TRBV24-1 to TRBJ2-3, with 7 bases aligning to TRBD2. CDR1 KGHDR and CDR2 SFDVKD come from the germline V gene. V lost 3 bases and J lost 0; bases outside the gene matches: 2. The CDR3 length is 15 residues.

V is TRBV15 and J is TRBJ2-3; 10 nucleotides line up with TRBD2. Germline trimming cut 0 bases from V and 6 bases from J; bases unmatched to any gene: 9. The CDR3 is 17 amino acids. The germline V gene has CDR1 LNHNV and CDR2 YYDKDF (reference sequence). The CDR3 here is CATSRDLPAGGLDTQYF. In nucleotides, the CDR3 is TGTGCCACCAGCAGAGACCTACCAGCGGGGGGGCTGGATACGCAGTATTTT.

This chain joins TRBV27 and TRBJ1-2; no reliable D call. Trimming took off 2 bases at V and 4 bases at J, with 8 bases between the two ends. The CDR3 covers 13 residues. Looked up from germline, CDR1 is MNHEY and CDR2 is SMNVEV (reference sequence). As DNA, the CDR3 is TGTGCCAGCAGTTTAGGGTATGGCTATGGCTACACCTTC. Translating gives CASSLGYGYGYTF.